These 14 T cell receptor beta chains came from one sample sequenced in a study of memory CD4+ T cells and cytomegalovirus serostatus. The sort gate was single viable CD3+CD4+CD8-CD45RO+ cells for memory CD4+ T cells. Data came from immunoSEQ multiplex PCR; TCRdb stores just in-frame clones and leaves some out. Of about 80,000 clones in the sample, approximately 80% were seen once. The sequencing sample was made of memory CD4+ T cells from blood. All receptors derive from an adult in good health and CMV-seronegative.

This clone was recorded once. The chain is built from TRBV7-2 and TRBJ1-5; unclear D gene. V shed 2 bases and J shed 1 base, with 3 bases lying between them. Per germline, CDR1 SGHTA and CDR2 FQGNSA. This CDR3 spans 13 amino acids. The CDR3 nucleotides are TGTGCCAGCAGCTTACAGAGCAATCAGCCCCAGCATTTT. This gives the protein CASSLQSNQPQHF.

The rearrangement uses TRBV7-6 and TRBJ2-5; 8 nucleotides agree with TRBD1. Germline CDR1 and CDR2: SGHVS and FNYEAQ. The CDR3 length is 15 residues. The V and J ends lost 1 base and 5 bases, in that order; junction bases with no gene match: 6. CDR3 coding DNA: TGTGCCAGCAGCTTAGGGGTCAGGGGGCTGGAGACCCAGTACTTC. This codes for CASSLGVRGLETQYF.

The chain employs TRBV5-3 and TRBJ2-1; D may be TRBD2 (6 bases). TRBV5-3 is an ORF, with its function uncertain. The V gene lost 4 bases and the J gene lost 0 bases, with 17 bases spanning the gap. This CDR3 is built from 17 residues. CDR3 residues: CARSPTRTTSSYNEQFF. The CDR3 bases are TGTGCCAGAAGCCCGACCAGGACTACTAGCTCCTACAATGAGCAGTTCTTC.

This clone was detected only a few times. This sequence joins TRBV5-1 and TRBJ1-6; D is unclear. Per the germline V gene, CDR1 is SGHRS and CDR2 is YFSETQ. This CDR3 region has 12 residues. V lost 0 bases and J lost 6, with 1 base in between. The DNA of the CDR3 is TGCGCCAGCAGCTTGGGTAATTCACCCCTCCACTTT. The encoded protein is CASSLGNSPLHF.

The rearrangement joins TRBV2 to TRBJ1-2, with a possible D match to TRBD1 (5 bases). The CDR3 has 12 amino acids. The germline V and J ends were trimmed by 6 bases and 4 bases, with 9 bases remaining between them. Germline CDR1 SNHLY, CDR2 FYNNEI. The DNA of the CDR3 is TGTGCCAGCAGGATGAGGGGCTATGGCTACACCTTC. It yields the protein CASRMRGYGYTF.

The chain uses TRBV6-5 and TRBJ1-3; 7 bases line up with TRBD1. Trimming took 0 bases from V and 4 from J; bases not matched to a gene: 0. Germline CDR1 and CDR2: MNHEY and SVGAGI. CDR3 length: 14 amino acids. This CDR3 reads CASSYSGQGNTIYF. Written as DNA, the CDR3 is TGTGCCAGCAGTTACTCGGGACAGGGAAACACCATATATTTT.

This CDR3 is CASSGEGGTWQPQHF. CDR3 DNA sequence: TGTGCCAGTAGTGGGGAGGGGGGAACGTGGCAGCCCCAGCATTTT. The rearrangement links TRBV19 to TRBJ1-5; possibly TRBD1 for D (6 bases). The germline CDR1 and CDR2 sequences are LNHDA and SQIVND (reference sequence). There are 15 residues in the CDR3. Trimming stripped 5 bases from V and 7 bases from J, with 18 bases between.

J is TRBJ1-6 and V is TRBV6-5; no clear D. Trimming removed 3 bases at V and 0 bases at J, with 9 bases between. Germline CDR1 MNHEY, CDR2 SVGAGI. There are 16 residues in the CDR3. The CDR3 spells CASSYTGSSYNSPLHF. The CDR3 DNA is TGTGCCAGCAGTTATACCGGGTCCTCCTATAATTCACCCCTCCACTTT.

There are a few counts of this clone. The chain combines TRBV6-6 with TRBJ1-2; 11 nucleotides agree with TRBD1. The germline CDR1 and CDR2 sequences are MNHNY and SVGAGI (reference sequence). Trimming cost V 5 bases and J 3 bases; bases outside gene matches: 2. This CDR3 has 14 residues. CDR3 nucleotide sequence: TGTGCCAGCAGTGGACAGGGGGCGGACTATGGCTACACCTTC. The encoded protein is CASSGQGADYGYTF.

The gene calls are TRBV13 and TRBJ1-6; 11 nucleotides line up with TRBD1. The germline V gene encodes CDR1 PRHDT and CDR2 FYEKMQ (reference sequence). The CDR3 is 16 amino acids. The junction had 2 bases not matched to a gene; V was cut back by 0 bases and J by 7 bases. The CDR3 nucleotides are TGTGCCAGCAGCTTAGGGGACAGGGGGCTCAATTCACCCCTCCACTTT. It codes for CASSLGDRGLNSPLHF.

The chain couples TRBV5-1 to TRBJ2-2; maybe TRBD1 (6 bases). Germline V gene lookup returns CDR1 SGHRS and CDR2 YFSETQ. V gave up 4 bases and J gave up 6 bases, with 19 bases separating them. CDR3 length equals 16 residues. CDR3 sequence: CASSLSRAGVSGELFF. The DNA of the CDR3 is TGCGCCAGCAGCCTAAGCAGGGCAGGGGTGTCCGGGGAGCTGTTTTTT.

The chain employs TRBV27 and TRBJ2-1, with a possible D match to TRBD2 (5 bases). The CDR3 covers 13 residues. V gave up 6 bases and J gave up 2 bases, with 8 bases separating them. Germline V gene sequence: CDR1 MNHEY, CDR2 SMNVEV (reference sequence). The CDR3 DNA reads TGTGCCAGCAGCGGGGTGGCCTACAATGAGCAGTTCTTC. This sequence encodes CASSGVAYNEQFF.

The gene calls are TRBV6-5 and TRBJ1-1; no clear D. Germline CDR1 reads MNHEY; CDR2 reads SVGAGI. CDR3 length equals 12 residues. V shed 0 bases and J shed 7 bases, with 6 bases lying between them. The CDR3 is CASSYSGGEAFF. Here the CDR3 DNA reads TGTGCCAGCAGTTACTCGGGAGGTGAAGCTTTCTTT.

This clone was seen more than once but under ten times. This chain uses TRBV2 with TRBJ2-4, with a weak D call TRBD2 (5 bases). The CDR3 covers 13 residues. The V end lost 7 bases, the J end lost 5 bases, and 12 bases lay between the germline ends. The germline CDR1 and CDR2 sequences are SNHLY and FYNNEI. DNA for the CDR3: TGTGCCAGCATACGGGGAAAGGAAAACATTCAGTACTTC. Translating it yields CASIRGKENIQYF.